The 3 T cell receptor beta chains presented below share a single source sample, sequenced in a study of cytomegalovirus exposure and HLA in healthy donors. The table came from immunoSEQ multiplex PCR; TCRdb's copy has only in-frame clones and leaves some out. The data show hundreds of thousands of clones, 75% to 90% seen once. Sequenced input: PBMCs. The receptors were gathered from a woman younger than 30 in good health and CMV-seronegative.

This chain uses TRBV28 with TRBJ2-7; 9 positions agree with TRBD1. Germline V lookup: CDR1 MDHEN, CDR2 SYDVKM. V was pared by 6 bases and J by 5 bases, with 8 bases of the junction left unmatched. The CDR3 totals 14 residues. CDR3 sequence reads: CASSLTGGKDEQYF. CDR3 nucleotides: TGTGCCAGCAGCCTAACAGGGGGCAAAGACGAGCAGTACTTC.

This clone has just a few counts. This chain uses TRBV4-1 with TRBJ2-2; D is possibly TRBD2 (6 bases). V was pared by 1 base and J by 5 bases, with 20 bases between. The germline V gene encodes CDR1 MGHRA and CDR2 YSYEKL. CDR3 length equals 18 residues. CDR3 nucleotide sequence: TGCGCCAGCAGCCAAGCCGGTACGGCGGGGCGCGGGACCGGGGAGCTGTTTTTT. As protein: CASSQAGTAGRGTGELFF.

The chain uses TRBV9 and TRBJ2-1; 11 positions agree with TRBD2. V shed 1 base, J shed 6 bases, and the junction held 3 bases outside the gene matches. The V gene's germline CDR1 is SGDLS and CDR2 YYNGEE. The CDR3 covers 15 residues. The CDR3 region has the DNA TGTGCCAGCAGCGTACTAGCGGGAGGCCCCAATGAGCAGTTCTTC. Its protein product is CASSVLAGGPNEQFF.